This T cell receptor (beta chain) is drawn from a study of cytomegalovirus exposure and HLA in healthy donors. A few counts support this clone. Its antigen is not known. Germline V CDR1 and CDR2: SEHNR, FQNEAQ (reference sequence). The CDR3 consists of 16 residues. Germline trimming cut 5 bases from V and 1 base from J; bases unmatched to any gene: 9. Regarding the study as a whole: Most of the TCR beta V segments (in an earlier analysis) were productive either about 87% or about 30% of the time. Cytomegalovirus-associated status was assigned to approximately 160 TCR beta chains. The only immune exposure information that was available was CMV serostatus.

A multiplex PCR was run with 60 Vbeta primers and 13 Jbeta primers. Repertoires were generated with immunoSEQ multiplex PCR, while TCRdb's copy carries only in-frame clones and drops some. The sample holds some 140,000 clones, roughly three quarters seen once. Sequencing used PBMCs. The clonotype originates from a man under 40 in good health and CMV-seronegative. V usage is TRBV7-9 and J usage is TRBJ2-3; TRBD1 matches 7 bases. CDR3 loop: CASSHNRQGRTDTQYF. DNA for the CDR3: TGTGCCAGCAGCCATAACCGACAGGGACGCACAGATACGCAGTATTTT.